The 5 T cell receptor beta chains below come from one sample, sequenced in a study of monozygotic twins with cystic fibrosis. TCRdb's copy holds only in-frame clones and misses some; the assay was immunoSEQ multiplex PCR. The table records 30,000 to 35,000 clones, 95% to 98% of them present only once. Sequenced: blood. These receptors all come from a girl aged 2 to 9 with cystic fibrosis.

The V gene is TRBV29-1, the J gene TRBJ1-2, with D possibly TRBD1 on 5 matching bases. The CDR3 loop spans 15 amino acids. Germline assignment: CDR1 SQVTM and CDR2 ANQGSEA. V lost 3 bases to trimming and J lost 1 base, with 15 bases between them. This CDR3 reads CSVEGLPGNNYGYTF. In DNA form, the CDR3 reads TGCAGCGTTGAGGGCCTTCCAGGGAATAACTATGGCTACACCTTC. The full variable domain, its missing parts supplied by reference TRBV29-1 and TRBJ1-2, is SAVISQKPSRDICQRGTSLTIQCQVDSQVTMMFWYRQQPGQSLTLIATANQGSEATYESGFVIDKFPISRPNLTFSTLTVSNMSPEDSSIYLCSVEGLPGNNYGYTFGSGTRLTVV.

The gene calls are TRBV4-2 and TRBJ2-7; D is possibly TRBD1 or TRBD2 (5 bases each). V was clipped by 1 base and J by 6 bases, with 16 bases between them. Germline V CDR1 and CDR2: LGHNA, YNFKEQ. This CDR3 contains 15 residues. The CDR3 sequence: CASSQGGTGTTEQYF. For the CDR3, the DNA is TGTGCCAGCAGCCAAGGAGGGACCGGGACCACCGAGCAGTACTTC.

V and J are TRBV5-1 and TRBJ2-7; D gene ambiguous. The CDR3 runs to 17 residues. Trimming cost V 0 bases and J 2 bases, with 18 bases left between them. Germline CDR1 is SGHRS and CDR2 is YFSETQ. This chain's CDR3 is CASSLALAADVTYEQYF. CDR3 coding DNA: TGCGCCAGCAGCTTGGCCTTGGCGGCTGACGTTACCTACGAGCAGTACTTC.

The rearrangement uses TRBV7-9 and TRBJ2-1; the D is unclear. Germline V gene data show CDR1 as SEHNR and CDR2 as FQNEAQ (reference sequence). Trimming pared 7 bases from V and 0 bases from J, leaving 10 bases between. The CDR3 is 14 amino acids. In DNA, the CDR3 is TGTGCCAGCATGACGGGTAGCTCCTACAATGAGCAGTTCTTC. Amino acids: CASMTGSSYNEQFF.

CDR3 amino acids: CASRRGPVSNQPQHF. The CDR3 DNA follows: TGTGCCAGCCGCCGGGGACCGGTTAGCAATCAGCCCCAGCATTTT. V usage is TRBV28 and J usage is TRBJ1-5, with D perhaps matching TRBD1 (5 bases). The germline V gene encodes CDR1 MDHEN and CDR2 SYDVKM. CDR3 length equals 15 residues. V lost 8 bases, J lost 0 bases, and 14 bases lay in between.